This TCR beta chain was found in a study of T cells after yellow fever vaccination. Germline V gene data show CDR1 as SQVTM and CDR2 as ANQGSEA. V lost 6 bases and J lost 2; bases outside the gene matches: 6. The length of the CDR3 is 16 residues. Regarding the study as a whole: The secondary response was weaker but peaked faster, day 5 versus 15. A small proportion of clonotypes was detected in both the CD4 and CD8 compartments.

Making TCR cDNA involved 5'RACE template switching, which added UMIs and a universal primer site. TCRdb called the 5' RACE reads again in MiXCR, with one record for every CDR3 protein. The sample records about 29,000 distinct CDR3 sequences, under 6% being singletons. Ten or more counts support this clonotype. The antigen remains undetermined. The receptor's source is a man between 25 and 39 years old who received the YFV17D yellow fever vaccine. The sample in question was CD8+ T cells sorted from PBMCs, obtained 10 days after the yellow fever booster vaccination. The V call is TRBV29-1, the J call TRBJ2-1; the match to TRBD2 covers 14 bases. The CDR3 loop reads CSVTGLAGAAYNEQFF. As DNA, the CDR3 is TGCAGCGTAACGGGACTAGCGGGAGCGGCCTACAATGAGCAGTTCTTC.